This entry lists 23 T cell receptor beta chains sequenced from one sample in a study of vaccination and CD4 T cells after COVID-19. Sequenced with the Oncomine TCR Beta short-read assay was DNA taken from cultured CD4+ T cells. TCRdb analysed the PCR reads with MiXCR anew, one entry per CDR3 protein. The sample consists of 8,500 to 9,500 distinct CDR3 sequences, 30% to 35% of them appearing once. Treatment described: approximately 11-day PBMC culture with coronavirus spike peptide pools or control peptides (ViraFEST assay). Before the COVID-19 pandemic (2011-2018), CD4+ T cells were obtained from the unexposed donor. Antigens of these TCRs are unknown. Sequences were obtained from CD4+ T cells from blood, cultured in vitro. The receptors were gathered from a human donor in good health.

In nucleotides, the CDR3 is TGTGCCAGTAGTGTAACAGGGGGCAAAGACTATGGCTACACCTTC. Residues: CASSVTGGKDYGYTF. The chain couples TRBV19 to TRBJ1-2; 9 bases map to TRBD1. The CDR3 has 15 residues. The ends lost 5 bases at V and 3 bases at J; junction bases unmatched: 7. From germline, CDR1 is LNHDA and CDR2 SQIVND (reference sequence).

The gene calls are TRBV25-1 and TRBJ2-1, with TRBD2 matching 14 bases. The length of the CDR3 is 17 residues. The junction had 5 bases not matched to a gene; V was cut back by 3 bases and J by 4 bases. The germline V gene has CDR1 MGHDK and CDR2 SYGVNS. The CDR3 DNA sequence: TGTGCCAGCAGTGAGACTAGCGGGGGGGCCGCTTACAATGAGCAGTTCTTC. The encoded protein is CASSETSGGAAYNEQFF. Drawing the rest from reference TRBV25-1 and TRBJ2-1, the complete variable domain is EADIYQTPRYLVIGTGKKITLECSQTMGHDKMYWYQQDPGMELHLIHYSYGVNSTEKGDLSSESTVSRIRTEHFPLTLESARPSHTSQYLCASSETSGGAAYNEQFFGPGTRLTVL.

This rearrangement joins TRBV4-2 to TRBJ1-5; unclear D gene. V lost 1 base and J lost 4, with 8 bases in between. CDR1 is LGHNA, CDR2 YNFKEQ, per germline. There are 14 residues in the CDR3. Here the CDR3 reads CASSQGQRNQPQHF. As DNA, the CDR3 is TGTGCCAGCAGCCAAGGTCAGAGAAATCAGCCCCAGCATTTT.

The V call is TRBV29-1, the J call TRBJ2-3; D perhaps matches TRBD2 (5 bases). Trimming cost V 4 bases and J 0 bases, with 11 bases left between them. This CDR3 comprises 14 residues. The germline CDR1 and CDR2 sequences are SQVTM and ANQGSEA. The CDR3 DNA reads TGCAGCGTTGCCTCGGGCGGGAGCACAGATACGCAGTATTTT. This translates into CSVASGGSTDTQYF.

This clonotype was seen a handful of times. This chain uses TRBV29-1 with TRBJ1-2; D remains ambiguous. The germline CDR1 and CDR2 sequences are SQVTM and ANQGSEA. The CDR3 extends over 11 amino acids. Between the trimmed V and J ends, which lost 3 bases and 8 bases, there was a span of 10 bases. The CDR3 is CSVDYGSGYTF. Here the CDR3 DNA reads TGCAGCGTTGACTATGGGAGCGGCTACACCTTC.

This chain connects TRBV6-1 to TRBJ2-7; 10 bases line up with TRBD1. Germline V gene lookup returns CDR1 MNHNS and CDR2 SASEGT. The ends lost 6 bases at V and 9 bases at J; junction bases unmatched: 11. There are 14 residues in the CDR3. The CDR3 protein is CASRTGQGFGVQYF. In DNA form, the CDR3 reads TGTGCCAGCAGGACGGGACAGGGGTTCGGGGTGCAGTACTTC.

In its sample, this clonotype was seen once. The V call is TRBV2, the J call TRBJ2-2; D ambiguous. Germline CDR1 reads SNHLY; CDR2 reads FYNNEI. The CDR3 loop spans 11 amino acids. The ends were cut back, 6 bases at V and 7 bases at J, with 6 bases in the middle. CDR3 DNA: TGTGCCAGCAGCACTTTCGGGGAGCTGTTTTTT. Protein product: CASSTFGELFF.

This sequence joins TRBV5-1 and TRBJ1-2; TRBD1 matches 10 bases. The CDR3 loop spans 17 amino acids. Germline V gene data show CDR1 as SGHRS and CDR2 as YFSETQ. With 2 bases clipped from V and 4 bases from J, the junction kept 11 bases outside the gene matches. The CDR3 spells CASSLSTGGSPSYGYTF. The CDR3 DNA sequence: TGCGCCAGCAGCTTATCGACAGGGGGCTCTCCCTCCTATGGCTACACCTTC.

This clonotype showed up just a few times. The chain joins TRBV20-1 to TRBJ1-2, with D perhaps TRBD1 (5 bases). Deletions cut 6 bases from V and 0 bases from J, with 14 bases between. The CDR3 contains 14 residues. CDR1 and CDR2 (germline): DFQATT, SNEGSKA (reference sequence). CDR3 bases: TGCAGTGCCATCGACAGCACTCCTAACTATGGCTACACCTTC. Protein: CSAIDSTPNYGYTF.

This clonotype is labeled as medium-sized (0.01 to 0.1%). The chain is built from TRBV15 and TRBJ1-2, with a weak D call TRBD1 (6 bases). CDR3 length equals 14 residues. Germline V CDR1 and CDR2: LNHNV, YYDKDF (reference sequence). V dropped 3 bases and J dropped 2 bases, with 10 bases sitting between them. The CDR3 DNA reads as TGTGCCACCAGCAGCTCCGGGACAAACTATGGCTACACCTTC. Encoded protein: CATSSSGTNYGYTF.

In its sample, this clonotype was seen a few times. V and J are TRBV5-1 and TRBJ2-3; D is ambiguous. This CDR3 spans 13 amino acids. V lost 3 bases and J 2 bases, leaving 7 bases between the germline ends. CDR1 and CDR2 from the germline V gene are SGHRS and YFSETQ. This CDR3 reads CASSSPDTDTQYF. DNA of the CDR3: TGCGCCAGCAGCTCCCCTGACACAGATACGCAGTATTTT.

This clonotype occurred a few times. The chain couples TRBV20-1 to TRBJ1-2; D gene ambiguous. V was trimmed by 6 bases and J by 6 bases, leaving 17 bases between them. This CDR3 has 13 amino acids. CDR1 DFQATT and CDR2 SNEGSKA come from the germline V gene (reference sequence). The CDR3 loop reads CSANPKRADGYTF. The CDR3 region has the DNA TGCAGTGCCAACCCCAAAAGGGCGGATGGCTACACCTTC.

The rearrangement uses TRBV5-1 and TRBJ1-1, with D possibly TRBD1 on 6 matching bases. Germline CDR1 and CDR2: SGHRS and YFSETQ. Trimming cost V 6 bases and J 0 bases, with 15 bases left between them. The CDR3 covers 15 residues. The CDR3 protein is CASTPVGQLNTEAFF. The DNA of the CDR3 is TGCGCCAGCACCCCGGTCGGACAGCTGAACACTGAAGCTTTCTTT.

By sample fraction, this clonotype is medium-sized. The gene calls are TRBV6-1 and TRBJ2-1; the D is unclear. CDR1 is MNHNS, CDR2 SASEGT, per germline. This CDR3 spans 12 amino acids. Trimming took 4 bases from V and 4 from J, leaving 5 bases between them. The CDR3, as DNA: TGTGCCAGCAGTGGGGTTTACAATGAGCAGTTCTTC. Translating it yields CASSGVYNEQFF.

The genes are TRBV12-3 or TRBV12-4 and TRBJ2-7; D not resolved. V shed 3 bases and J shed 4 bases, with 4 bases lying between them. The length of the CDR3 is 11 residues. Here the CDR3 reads CASSFQYEQYF. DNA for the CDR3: TGTGCCAGCAGTTTTCAATACGAGCAGTACTTC.

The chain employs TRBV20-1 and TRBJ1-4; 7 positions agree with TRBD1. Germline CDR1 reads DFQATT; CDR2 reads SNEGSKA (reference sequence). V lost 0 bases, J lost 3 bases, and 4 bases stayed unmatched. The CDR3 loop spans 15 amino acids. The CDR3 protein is CSARERQGANEKLFF. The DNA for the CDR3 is TGCAGTGCTAGAGAAAGACAGGGTGCTAATGAAAAACTGTTTTTT.

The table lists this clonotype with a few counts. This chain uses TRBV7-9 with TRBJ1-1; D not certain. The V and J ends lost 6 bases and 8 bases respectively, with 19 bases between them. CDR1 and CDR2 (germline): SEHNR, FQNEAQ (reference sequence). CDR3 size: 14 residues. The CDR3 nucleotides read TGTGCCAGCAGATCTAGACAAGCCTTTGGGGAAGCTTTCTTT. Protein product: CASRSRQAFGEAFF.

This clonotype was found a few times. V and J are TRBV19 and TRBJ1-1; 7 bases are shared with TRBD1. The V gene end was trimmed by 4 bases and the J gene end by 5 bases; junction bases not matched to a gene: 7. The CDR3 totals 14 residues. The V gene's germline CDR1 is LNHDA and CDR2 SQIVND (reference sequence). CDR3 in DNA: TGTGCCAGTAGTACGAGGGGGCTTGGGACTGAAGCTTTCTTT. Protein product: CASSTRGLGTEAFF.

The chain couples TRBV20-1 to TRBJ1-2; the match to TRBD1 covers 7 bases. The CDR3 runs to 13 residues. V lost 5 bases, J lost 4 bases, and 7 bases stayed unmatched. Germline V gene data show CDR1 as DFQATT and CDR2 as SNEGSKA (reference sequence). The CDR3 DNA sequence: TGCAGTGCTCCCAAACAGGGGACCTATGGCTACACCTTC. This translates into CSAPKQGTYGYTF.

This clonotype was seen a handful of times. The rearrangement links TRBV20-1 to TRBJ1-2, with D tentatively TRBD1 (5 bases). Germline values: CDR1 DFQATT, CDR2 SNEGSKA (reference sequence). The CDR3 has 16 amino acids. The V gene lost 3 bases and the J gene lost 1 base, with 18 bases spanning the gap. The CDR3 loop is CSASPEGPGNNYGYTF. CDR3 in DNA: TGCAGTGCTAGCCCCGAGGGACCGGGGAATAACTATGGCTACACCTTC.

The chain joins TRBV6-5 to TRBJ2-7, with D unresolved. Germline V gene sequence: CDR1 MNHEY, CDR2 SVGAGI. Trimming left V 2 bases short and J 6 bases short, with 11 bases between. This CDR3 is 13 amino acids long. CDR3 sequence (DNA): TGTGCCAGCAGTTACCCCGCCCTTGGCGAGCAGTACTTC. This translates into CASSYPALGEQYF.

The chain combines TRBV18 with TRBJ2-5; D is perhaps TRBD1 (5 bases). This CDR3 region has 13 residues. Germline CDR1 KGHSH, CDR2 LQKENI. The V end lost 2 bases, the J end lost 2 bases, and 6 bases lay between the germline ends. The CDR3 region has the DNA TGTGCCAGCTCACCAAGACAGCAAGAGACCCAGTACTTC. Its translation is CASSPRQQETQYF.

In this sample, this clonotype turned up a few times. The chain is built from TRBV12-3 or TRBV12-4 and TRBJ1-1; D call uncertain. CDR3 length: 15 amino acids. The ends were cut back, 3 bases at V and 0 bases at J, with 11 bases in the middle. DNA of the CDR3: TGTGCCAGCAGTTTGGGGTCTGGGATGAACACTGAAGCTTTCTTT. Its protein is CASSLGSGMNTEAFF.